This T cell receptor (beta chain) was retrieved from a study of T cells in Graves' hyperthyroidism and ophthalmopathy. RNA transcripts served as the template for amplifying TCR beta CDR3 regions. The HTBI primer set served for first-round RT-PCR of the TCR CDR3. MiXCR, run by TCRdb on the multiplex PCR reads, gives a single entry per CDR3 protein. The repertoire holds under 400,000 distinct CDR3 sequences, with roughly an eighth as singletons. This CDR3 is built from 14 residues. Losses at the gene ends were 8 bases for V and 4 bases for J; bases not matched to a gene: 8. Germline loops: CDR1 MNHEY, CDR2 SVGEGT. This clonotype was counted at least ten times. The authors deemed Graves' hyperthyroidism stable absent ophthalmopathy progression within 18 months.

J is TRBJ2-7 and V is TRBV6-2 or TRBV6-3, with 10 bases matching TRBD2. The sequence was collected from a woman in her late teens or twenties with Graves' hyperthyroidism. The sample was blood. The CDR3 nucleotides are TGTGCCAGCTTGGCAGCGGGAGGGCCGTACGAGCAGTACTTC. Protein: CASLAAGGPYEQYF.